A single T cell receptor (beta chain) is shown here with its context. Trimming took 7 bases from V and 2 from J, leaving 18 bases between them. Germline V gene lookup returns CDR1 MNHEY and CDR2 SVGAGI. This CDR3 contains 15 residues. Original processing notes: Estimation of nucleated cell counts relied on the amplification of reference gene primers. The table came from immunoSEQ multiplex PCR; TCRdb's copy has only in-frame clones and leaves some out. The DNA was the basis for D and trimming; V, J and clone size are from that table. This sample yields about 110,000 clones, of which 70% to 85% are seen a single time; 7.9% belongs to the top ten. The record originates from a study of blood T cell repertoires in COVID-19. Study summary: T cells, B-cell-depleted T cells, or PBMCs supplied cDNA or gDNA.

Sequencing was performed on peripheral blood. This receptor was taken from a woman of 80 years or more with active or convalescent COVID-19. This chain connects TRBV6-5 to TRBJ2-7; D is possibly TRBD2 (6 bases). CDR3 nucleotides: TGTGCCAGCACTAACGGGCAGGGAGGTCCCTACGAGCAGTACTTC. Residues: CASTNGQGGPYEQYF.